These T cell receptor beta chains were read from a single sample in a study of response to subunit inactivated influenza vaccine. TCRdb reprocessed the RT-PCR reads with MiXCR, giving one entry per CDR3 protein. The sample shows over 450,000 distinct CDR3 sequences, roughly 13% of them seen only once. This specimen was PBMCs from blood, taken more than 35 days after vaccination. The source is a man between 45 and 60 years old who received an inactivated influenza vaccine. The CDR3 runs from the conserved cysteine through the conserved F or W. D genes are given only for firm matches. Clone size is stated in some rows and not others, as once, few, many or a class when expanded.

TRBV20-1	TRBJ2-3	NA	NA	CSARVRVWKADTQYF	TGCAGTGCTAGAGTCCGGGTATGGAAGGCAGATACGCAGTATTTT
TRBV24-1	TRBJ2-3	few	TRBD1	CATSPRQGARDTQYF	TGTGCCACCAGTCCGAGACAGGGGGCGAGGGATACGCAGTATTTT
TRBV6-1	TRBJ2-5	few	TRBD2	CASRKLAGGPQETQYF	TGTGCCAGCAGAAAACTAGCGGGGGGCCCCCAAGAGACCCAGTACTTC
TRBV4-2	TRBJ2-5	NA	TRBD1	CASSHGDRGFQETQYF	TGTGCCAGCAGCCACGGTGACAGGGGGTTCCAAGAGACCCAGTACTTC
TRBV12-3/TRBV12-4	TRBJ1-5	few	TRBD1	CASSPGTGDSQPQHF	TGTGCCAGCAGCCCAGGGACAGGGGATAGTCAGCCCCAGCATTTT
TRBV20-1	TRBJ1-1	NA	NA	CSATPFVSNTEAFF	TGCAGTGCTACCCCTTTTGTCTCGAACACTGAAGCTTTCTTT
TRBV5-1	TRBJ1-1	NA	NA	CASSLDPGADTEAFF	TGCGCCAGCAGCTTGGATCCGGGGGCGGACACTGAAGCTTTCTTT
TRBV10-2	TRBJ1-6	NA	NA	CASSEYRAASPLHF	TGCGCCAGCAGTGAGTACAGGGCTGCTTCACCCCTCCACTTT
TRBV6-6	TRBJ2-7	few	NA	CASSYRTTGEQYF	TGTGCCAGCAGTTACCGGACTACCGGCGAGCAGTACTTC
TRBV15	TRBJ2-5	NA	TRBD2	CATSGARLAFQYF	TGTGCCACCAGCGGGGCACGACTAGCGTTCCAGTACTTC
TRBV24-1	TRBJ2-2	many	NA	CATSDFGLVGTGELFF	TGTGCCACCAGTGATTTTGGGCTAGTTGGCACCGGGGAGCTGTTTTTT
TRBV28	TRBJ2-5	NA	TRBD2	CASSSVMREGLETQYF	TGTGCCAGCAGTTCGGTTATGCGGGAGGGCCTCGAGACCCAGTACTTC